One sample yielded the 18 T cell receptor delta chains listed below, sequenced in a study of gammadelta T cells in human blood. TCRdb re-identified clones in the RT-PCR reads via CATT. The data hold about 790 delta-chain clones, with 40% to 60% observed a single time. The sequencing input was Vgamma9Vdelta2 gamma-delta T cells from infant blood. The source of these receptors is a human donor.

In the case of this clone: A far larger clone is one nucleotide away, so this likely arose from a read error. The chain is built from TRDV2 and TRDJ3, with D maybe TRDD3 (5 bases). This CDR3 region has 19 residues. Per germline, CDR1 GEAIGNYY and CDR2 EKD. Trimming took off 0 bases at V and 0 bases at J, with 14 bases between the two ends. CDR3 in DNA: TGTGCCTGTGACACCGTGCACCGGGGGTTCTCCTGGGACACCCGACAGATGTTTTTC. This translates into CACDTVHRGFSWDTRQMFF.

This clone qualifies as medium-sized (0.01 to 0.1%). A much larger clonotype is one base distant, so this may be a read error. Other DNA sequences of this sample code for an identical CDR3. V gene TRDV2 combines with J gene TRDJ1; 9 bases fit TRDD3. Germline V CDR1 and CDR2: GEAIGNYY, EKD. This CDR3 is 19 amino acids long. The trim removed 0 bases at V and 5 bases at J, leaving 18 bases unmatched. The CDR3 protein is CACDTVPLSHWGTSDKLIF. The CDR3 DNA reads TGTGCCTGTGACACCGTTCCCCTTTCTCACTGGGGGACATCTGATAAACTCATCTTT.

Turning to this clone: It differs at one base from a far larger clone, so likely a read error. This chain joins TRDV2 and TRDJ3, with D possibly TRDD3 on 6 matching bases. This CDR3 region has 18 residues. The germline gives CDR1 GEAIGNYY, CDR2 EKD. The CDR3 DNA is TGTGCCTGTGACACCTGGGGATCCCGCTCCTGGGACACCCGACAGGTGTTTTTC. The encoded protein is CACDTWGSRSWDTRQVFF.

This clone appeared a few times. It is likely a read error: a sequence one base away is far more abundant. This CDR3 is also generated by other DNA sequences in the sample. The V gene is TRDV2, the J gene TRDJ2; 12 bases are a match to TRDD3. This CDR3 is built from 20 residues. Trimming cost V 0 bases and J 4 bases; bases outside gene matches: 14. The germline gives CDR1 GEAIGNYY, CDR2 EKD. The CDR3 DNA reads TGTGCCTGTGACACCGGAGATCTACTGGGGGATACACACAGGACAGCACAACTCTTCTTT. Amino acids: CACDTGDLLGDTHRTAQLFF.

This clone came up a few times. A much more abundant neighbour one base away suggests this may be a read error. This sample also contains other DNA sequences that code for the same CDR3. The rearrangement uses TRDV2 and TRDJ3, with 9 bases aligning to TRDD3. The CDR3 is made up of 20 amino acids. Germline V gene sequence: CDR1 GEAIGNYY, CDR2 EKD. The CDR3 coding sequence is TGTGCCTGTGACACCGCCCCTGGGGGATCCAGCTCCTGGGACACTCGACAGATGTTTTTC. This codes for CACDTAPGGSSSWDTRQMFF.

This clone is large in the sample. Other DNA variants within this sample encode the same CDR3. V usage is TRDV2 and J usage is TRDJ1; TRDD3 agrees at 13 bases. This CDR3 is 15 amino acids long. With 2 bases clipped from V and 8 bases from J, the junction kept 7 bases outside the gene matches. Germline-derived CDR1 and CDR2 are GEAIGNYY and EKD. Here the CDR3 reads CACDILGDTEWKLIF. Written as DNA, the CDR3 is TGTGCCTGTGACATACTGGGGGATACGGAGTGGAAACTCATCTTT.

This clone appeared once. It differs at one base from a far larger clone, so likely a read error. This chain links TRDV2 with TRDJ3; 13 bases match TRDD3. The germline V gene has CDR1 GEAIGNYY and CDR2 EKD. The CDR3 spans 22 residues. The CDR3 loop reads CACDTVLGDTRNRAWDNRQMFF. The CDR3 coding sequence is TGTGCCTGTGACACCGTACTGGGGGATACGCGGAATAGAGCCTGGGACAACCGACAGATGTTTTTC.

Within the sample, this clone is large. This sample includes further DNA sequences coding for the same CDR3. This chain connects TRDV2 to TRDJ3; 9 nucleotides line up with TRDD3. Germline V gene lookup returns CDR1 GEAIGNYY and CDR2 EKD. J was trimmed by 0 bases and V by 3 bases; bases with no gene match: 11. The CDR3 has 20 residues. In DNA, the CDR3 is TGTGCCTGTGACCCCCTGTACTGGGGGACTCCCTCCTGGGACACCCGACAGATGTTTTTC. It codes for CACDPLYWGTPSWDTRQMFF.

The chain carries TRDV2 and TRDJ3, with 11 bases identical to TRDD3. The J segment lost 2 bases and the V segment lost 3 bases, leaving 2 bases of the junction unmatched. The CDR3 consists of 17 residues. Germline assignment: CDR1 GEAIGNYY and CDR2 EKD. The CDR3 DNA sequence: TGTGCCTGTGACTCACTGGGGGATACCTGGGACACCCGACAGATGTTTTTC. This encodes CACDSLGDTWDTRQMFF.

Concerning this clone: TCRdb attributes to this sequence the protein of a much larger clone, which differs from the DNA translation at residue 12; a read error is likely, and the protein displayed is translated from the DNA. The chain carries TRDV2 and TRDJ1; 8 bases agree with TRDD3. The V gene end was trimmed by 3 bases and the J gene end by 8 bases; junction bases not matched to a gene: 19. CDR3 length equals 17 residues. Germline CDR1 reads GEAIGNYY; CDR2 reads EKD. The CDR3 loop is CACDVLTGGPTYRKLIF. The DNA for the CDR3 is TGTGCCTGTGACGTCCTAACTGGGGGCCCCACCTATAGAAAACTCATCTTT.

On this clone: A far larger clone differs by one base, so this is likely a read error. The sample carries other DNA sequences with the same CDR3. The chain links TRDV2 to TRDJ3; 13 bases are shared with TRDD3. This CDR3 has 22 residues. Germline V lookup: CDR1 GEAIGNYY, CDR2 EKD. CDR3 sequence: CACDTVLGDTRNRAWDTRQMFF. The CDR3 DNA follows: TGTGCCTGTGACACCGTACTGGGGGATACGCGGAATAGAGCCTGGGACACTCGACAGATGTTTTTC.

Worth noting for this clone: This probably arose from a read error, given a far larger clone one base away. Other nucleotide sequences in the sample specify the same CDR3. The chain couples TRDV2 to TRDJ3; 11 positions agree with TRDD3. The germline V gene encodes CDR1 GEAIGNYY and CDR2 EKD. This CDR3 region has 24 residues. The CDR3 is CACDLMIWLGDTLKSSWDTRQMFF. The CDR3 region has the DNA TGTGCCTGTGACCTGATGATTTGGCTGGGGGATACCCTAAAAAGCTCCTGGGACACACGACAGATGTTTTTC.

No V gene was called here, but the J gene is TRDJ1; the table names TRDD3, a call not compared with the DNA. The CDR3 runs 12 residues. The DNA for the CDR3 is TGTGCCTCACTGGGGGATACCGATAAACTCATCTTT. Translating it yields CASLGDTDKLIF.

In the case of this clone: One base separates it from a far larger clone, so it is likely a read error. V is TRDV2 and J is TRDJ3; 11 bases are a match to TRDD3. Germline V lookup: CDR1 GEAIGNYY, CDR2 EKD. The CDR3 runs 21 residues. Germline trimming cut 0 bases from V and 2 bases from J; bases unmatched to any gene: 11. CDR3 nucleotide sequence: TGTGCCTGTGACACCGTGGTGGGGGATACGGGGAGCCCCTGGGACACCCGACAGATGTTTTTC. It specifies CACDTVVGDTGSPWDTRQMFF.

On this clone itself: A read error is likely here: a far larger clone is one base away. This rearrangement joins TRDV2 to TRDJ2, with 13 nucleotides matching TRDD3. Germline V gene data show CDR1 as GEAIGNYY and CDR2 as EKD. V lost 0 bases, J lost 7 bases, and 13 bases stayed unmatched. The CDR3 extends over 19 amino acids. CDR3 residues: CACDTLTGGYVRGEAQLFF. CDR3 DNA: TGTGCCTGTGACACCCTTACTGGGGGATACGTGAGGGGAGAAGCACAACTCTTCTTT.

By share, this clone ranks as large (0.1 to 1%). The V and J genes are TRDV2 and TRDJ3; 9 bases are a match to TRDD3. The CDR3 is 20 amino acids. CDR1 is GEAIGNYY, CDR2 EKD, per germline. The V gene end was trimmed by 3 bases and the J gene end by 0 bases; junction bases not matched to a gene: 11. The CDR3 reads CACDPVSGGSSSWDTRQMFF. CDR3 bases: TGTGCCTGTGACCCCGTTTCTGGGGGATCCAGCTCCTGGGACACCCGACAGATGTTTTTC.

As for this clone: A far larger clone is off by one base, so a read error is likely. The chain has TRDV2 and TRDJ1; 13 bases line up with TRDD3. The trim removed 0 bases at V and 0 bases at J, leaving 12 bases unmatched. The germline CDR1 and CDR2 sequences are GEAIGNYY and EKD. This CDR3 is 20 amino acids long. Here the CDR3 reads CACDTVTGGYAVGYTDKLIF. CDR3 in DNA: TGTGCCTGTGACACCGTGACTGGGGGATACGCGGTCGGCTACACCGATAAACTCATCTTT.

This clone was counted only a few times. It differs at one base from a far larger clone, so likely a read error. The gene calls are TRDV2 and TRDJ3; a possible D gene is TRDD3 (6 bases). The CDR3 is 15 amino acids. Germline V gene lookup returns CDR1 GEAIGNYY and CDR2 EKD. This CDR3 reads CACDRGSWDSRQMFF. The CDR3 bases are TGTGCCTGTGACAGGGGATCCTGGGACTCCCGACAGATGTTTTTC.